This entry describes one T cell receptor beta chain. The data stem from a study of PD-L1 blockade in urothelial cancer. The junction had 9 bases not matched to a gene; V was cut back by 6 bases and J by 4 bases. The CDR3 length is 15 residues. Germline CDR1 SSHAT, CDR2 FNYEAQ (reference sequence). The protocol was immunoSEQ multiplex PCR, while the TCRdb copy is restricted to in-frame clones and leaves out a portion. This table holds 80,000 to 100,000 clones, roughly 82% found once. The source is a man aged 70 or older with urothelial cancer. The chain recombines TRBV7-7 with TRBJ2-5; 9 bases agree with TRBD1. The specimen comprised PBMCs, sampled around atezolizumab (anti-PD-L1) treatment. As DNA, the CDR3 is TGTGCCAGCAGTTTACAGGGGGCGCGAGGAGAGACCCAGTACTTC. Residues: CASSLQGARGETQYF.